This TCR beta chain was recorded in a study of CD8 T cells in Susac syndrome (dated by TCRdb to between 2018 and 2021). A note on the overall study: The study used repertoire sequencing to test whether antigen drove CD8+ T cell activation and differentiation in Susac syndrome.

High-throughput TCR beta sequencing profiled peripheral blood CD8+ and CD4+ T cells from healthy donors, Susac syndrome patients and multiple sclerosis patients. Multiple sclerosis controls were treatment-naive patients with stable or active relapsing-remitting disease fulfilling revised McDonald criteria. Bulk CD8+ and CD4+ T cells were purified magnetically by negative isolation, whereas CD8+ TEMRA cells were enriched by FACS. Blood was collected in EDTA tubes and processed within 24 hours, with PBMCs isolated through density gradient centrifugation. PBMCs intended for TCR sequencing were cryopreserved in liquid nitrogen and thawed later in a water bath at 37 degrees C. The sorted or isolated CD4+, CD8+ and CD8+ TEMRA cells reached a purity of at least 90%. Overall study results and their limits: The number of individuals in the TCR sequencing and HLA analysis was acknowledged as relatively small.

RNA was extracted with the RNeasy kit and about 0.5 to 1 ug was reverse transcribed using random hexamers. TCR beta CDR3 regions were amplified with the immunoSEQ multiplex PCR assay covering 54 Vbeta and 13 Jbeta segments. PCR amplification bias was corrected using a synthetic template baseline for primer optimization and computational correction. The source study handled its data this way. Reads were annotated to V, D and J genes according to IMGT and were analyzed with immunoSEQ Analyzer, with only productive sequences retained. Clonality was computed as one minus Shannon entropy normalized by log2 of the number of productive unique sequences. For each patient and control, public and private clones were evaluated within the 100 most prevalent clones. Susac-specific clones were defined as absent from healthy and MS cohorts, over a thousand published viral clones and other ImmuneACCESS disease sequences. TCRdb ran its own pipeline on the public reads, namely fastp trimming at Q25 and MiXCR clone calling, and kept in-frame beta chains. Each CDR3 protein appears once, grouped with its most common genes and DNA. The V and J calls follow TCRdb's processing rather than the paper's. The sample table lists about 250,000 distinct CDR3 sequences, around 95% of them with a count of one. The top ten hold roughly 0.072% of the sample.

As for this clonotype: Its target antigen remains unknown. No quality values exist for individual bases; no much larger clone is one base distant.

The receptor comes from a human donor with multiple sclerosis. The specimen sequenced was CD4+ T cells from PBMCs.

The DNA sequence is TGCGCCAGCAGCCAAGATCATGCAGGGGACAATGAGCAGTTCTTC. This yields the protein CASSQDHAGDNEQFF. The rearrangement joined TRBV4-1 to TRBJ2-1; TRBD1 could be the D gene, as 6 bases match. Measured from the cysteine to the phenylalanine, the CDR3 is 15 residues long. The retained sequence is limited to the CDR3, 45 bases, with the frame set at the first base. V is clipped by 0 bases and J by 5 bases, and the sequence between their germline boundaries is 11 bases long. Sequences MGHRA (CDR1) and YSYEKL (CDR2) are obtained from the germline V gene.